The subject of this entry is one T cell receptor (beta chain). Its target antigen remains unknown. Base qualities are not at hand, and no much larger clone is one base apart. Sample time point, as interpreted from the label and publication: about 28 days (+/-7) after the second vaccine dose. Because spike-specific TCR depth and breadth did not differ between the two schedules, AZD1222 recipients who got a second dose at roughly 4 weeks were pooled with those who got a second dose at roughly 12 weeks. Vaccinee samples were obtained from the UK trials COV001 and COV002, which included a single-blind randomized controlled phase 2/3 trial of AZD1222 (ChAdOx1 nCoV-19) in healthy adults. For TCRbeta chain sequencing, PBMC samples from trial participants were taken at day 0 and at day 28 after the second dose. Via the germline V gene (reference sequence), CDR1 is LNHDA and CDR2 SQIVND. The CDR3 holds 13 amino acids from the cysteine to the phenylalanine. Only CDR3 DNA remains: 39 bases, in frame from the first base. Trimming accounts for 3 bases at V and 4 bases at J, while the number of junction bases matched to no gene is 0.

The data were taken from a study of T cell responses to AZD1222 COVID-19 vaccine (dated by TCRdb to the early 2020s). Regarding the research as a whole: TCR sequencing was performed for over 230 trial participants, of whom about 200 were given two doses of AZD1222 and approximately 25 were given two doses of MenACWY control vaccine. Trial participants were enrolled by age into 18-55, 56-69 and 70-plus year subgroups, with roughly 160, 29 and 62 TCR-sequenced participants respectively. On the study overall, not on this receptor specifically: In the small 56-69-year group, the increase in depth fell short of significance, most likely because of low power. A significant rise in spike-specific TCR breadth and depth was observed after two AZD1222 doses relative to day 0 and relative to MenACWY recipients. Epitopes outside the regions mutated in the B.1.351 and B.1.1.7 variants were reportedly recognized by nearly half of the unique spike-specific TCRs. Conclusions about previously exposed vaccinees were limited because only six or seven AZD1222 recipients were SARS-CoV-2 seropositive at baseline. The vaccine-associated CD4 TCRs covered the entire spike protein, and the dominant responses fell in regions 160-218 and 743-854. Participants were mostly white British, with more females than males. The authors suggested clonal diversity may have been underestimated. Because no samples from the day 14 peak response were available, repertoires could be characterized only after the peak T cell response.

The CDR3 regions of human TCRbeta chains were analyzed by immunosequencing. Per the authors' processing: TCRs in the repertoires were compared against a reference library of SARS-CoV-2-specific TCRs that had been generated with the MIRA antigen-specificity platform. Breadth was defined as the fraction of unique TCRs that were SARS-CoV-2-associated, and depth was defined as the fraction of total T cells that were SARS-CoV-2-associated. Using the MIRA data, each spike-specific TCR was assigned both to the spike region to which the TCR was reactive and to a CD4 or CD8 class. Log10-transformed breadth and depth values were compared by one-way ANOVA with Sidak's multiple comparisons tests. This immuneACCESS table, as held by TCRdb, lists in-frame sequences with V and J called but not all clones. Of the missing ones, under half trace to an unresolved V gene in checked studies; the others have no known cause. V and J calls and clone size are copied from that table; D and trimming were computed from the DNA. For this sample there are about 120,000 clones; roughly nine tenths appear just once. Approximately 1.4% of the sample comes from the top ten.

This specimen was peripheral blood, taken 28 days after the second AZD1222 dose. This receptor chain uses TRBV19 and TRBJ1-1, with TRBD1 matching 9 junction bases. This receptor was obtained from an adult who received the AZD1222 COVID-19 vaccine. The sequenced DNA is TGTGCCAGTAGTATGACAGGGGGCACTGAAGCTTTCTTT. It encodes CASSMTGGTEAFF.